The 21 T cell receptor beta chains in this list originate from one sample, sequenced in a study of OX40 agonist ivuxolimab in advanced cancers. Sequenced by immunoSEQ multiplex PCR; TCRdb stores in-frame clones only, minus some. The data show fewer than 80,000 clones, 85% to 90% seen once. Source: CD4+ or CD8+ T cells sorted from blood, taken in a trial of the OX40 agonist ivuxolimab. The source of these receptors is an adult with an advanced solid tumor such as melanoma, head and neck, liver or kidney cancer.

The sample holds one count of this clone. The chain joins TRBV19 to TRBJ2-1; D gene uncertain. V was cut by 3 bases and J by 2 bases, with 8 bases left in between. Germline V lookup: CDR1 LNHDA, CDR2 SQIVND (reference sequence). The CDR3 is made up of 14 amino acids. The CDR3 DNA reads TGTGCCAGTAGTATCCTATACCCCTACAATGAGCAGTTCTTC. Translating it yields CASSILYPYNEQFF.

J is TRBJ1-1 and V is TRBV11-2; D gene unclear. The length of the CDR3 is 12 residues. The ends were cut back, 1 base at V and 11 bases at J, with 11 bases in the middle. Per the germline V gene, CDR1 is SGHAT and CDR2 is FQNNGV. This CDR3 is CASSLGTGRAFF. In DNA form, the CDR3 reads TGTGCCAGCAGCTTAGGAACTGGCCGGGCTTTCTTT.

V usage is TRBV11-3 and J usage is TRBJ2-2; possibly TRBD1 for D (5 bases). Germline V gives CDR1 SGHNT, CDR2 YENEEA. This CDR3 has 14 residues. V dropped 1 base and J dropped 3 bases, with 6 bases sitting between them. CDR3 coding DNA: TGTGCCAGCAGCTTAGCCAGGGACACCGGGGAGCTGTTTTTT. Amino acids: CASSLARDTGELFF.

This clone was seen more than once but under ten times. The V and J genes are TRBV5-1 and TRBJ1-3; no clear D gene. Germline CDR1 SGHRS, CDR2 YFSETQ. The V end was cut by 0 bases, the J end by 4 bases, with 8 bases between. The CDR3 is made up of 14 amino acids. The CDR3, as DNA: TGCGCCAGCAGCTTGGAAGGGCAAGGAAACACCATATATTTT. The encoded protein is CASSLEGQGNTIYF.

The chain employs TRBV4-2 and TRBJ2-7; TRBD1 matches 11 bases. The CDR3 sequence is 15 residues long. CDR1 is LGHNA, CDR2 YNFKEQ, per germline. J gave up 4 bases and V 5 bases, and 7 bases lay outside the gene matches. The CDR3 protein is CASSLGGTGGYEQYF. The CDR3 nucleotides read TGTGCCAGCAGCTTAGGTGGGACAGGGGGATACGAGCAGTACTTC.

As DNA, the CDR3 is TGTGCCAGCAGCTTGGAGGCAGGAGTCTACGAGCAGTACTTC. This codes for CASSLEAGVYEQYF. The chain combines TRBV5-4 with TRBJ2-7, with no clear D. Per germline, CDR1 SGHNT and CDR2 YYREEE (reference sequence). CDR3 length: 14 residues. The germline V and J ends were trimmed by 0 bases and 3 bases, with 10 bases remaining between them. The variable domain in full, with the rest retrieved from reference TRBV5-4 and TRBJ2-7, is ETGVTQSPTHLIKTRGQQVTLRCSSQSGHNTVSWYQQALGQGPQFIFQYYREEENGRGNFPPRFSGLQFPNYSSELNVNALELDDSALYLCASSLEAGVYEQYFGPGTRLTVT.

This clone was seen only a few times. J is TRBJ2-7 and V is TRBV18, with no clear D. Trimming shortened V by 2 bases and J by 5 bases, and 10 bases separated the two germline ends. This CDR3 has 13 amino acids. Germline CDR1 is KGHSH and CDR2 is LQKENI. Written as DNA, the CDR3 is TGTGCCAGCTCACCAGGGGTTGGCAACGAGCAGTACTTC. Amino acids: CASSPGVGNEQYF.

The chain recombines TRBV5-1 with TRBJ1-1; 7 positions agree with TRBD1. The V segment lost 5 bases and the J segment 0 bases; nucleotides outside the gene matches: 4. The CDR3 consists of 14 residues. Germline values: CDR1 SGHRS, CDR2 YFSETQ. The CDR3 loop reads CASRPGTVNTEAFF. The CDR3 bases are TGCGCCAGCAGGCCCGGGACAGTGAACACTGAAGCTTTCTTT. The whole variable domain, filled in from reference TRBV5-1 and TRBJ1-1, reads KAGVTQTPRYLIKTRGQQVTLSCSPISGHRSVSWYQQTPGQGLQFLFEYFSETQRNKGNFPGRFSGRQFSNSRSEMNVSTLELGDSALYLCASRPGTVNTEAFFGQGTRLTVV.

This chain joins TRBV2 and TRBJ1-2; D is ambiguous. V was trimmed by 5 bases and J by 4 bases, leaving 8 bases between them. Germline V gene lookup returns CDR1 SNHLY and CDR2 FYNNEI. CDR3 length: 12 amino acids. DNA of the CDR3: TGTGCCAGCAGTTCAACAGTCTATGGCTACACCTTC. Translated, it gives CASSSTVYGYTF.

This clone was seen only once. The V gene is TRBV18, the J gene TRBJ1-1; a weak D match, TRBD1 (5 bases). This CDR3 region has 16 residues. The V and J ends lost 4 bases and 0 bases respectively, with 15 bases between them. The V gene's germline CDR1 is KGHSH and CDR2 LQKENI. The CDR3 protein is CASSQNVQGMNTEAFF. CDR3 nucleotide sequence: TGTGCCAGCTCACAAAACGTCCAGGGCATGAACACTGAAGCTTTCTTT.

This chain connects TRBV2 to TRBJ2-7; D is undetermined. Germline CDR1 is SNHLY and CDR2 is FYNNEI. The CDR3 contains 11 residues. Deletions cut 5 bases from V and 3 bases from J, with 5 bases between. The CDR3: CASSSDYEQYF. CDR3 in DNA: TGTGCCAGCAGTTCAGACTACGAGCAGTACTTC. Filled out from reference TRBV2 and TRBJ2-7, the complete variable domain reads EPEVTQTPSHQVTQMGQEVILRCVPISNHLYFYWYRQILGQKVEFLVSFYNNEISEKSEIFDDQFSVERPDGSNFTLKIRSTKLEDSAMYFCASSSDYEQYFGPGTRLTVT.

The chain has TRBV11-3 and TRBJ2-1; 7 bases fit TRBD2. V shed 3 bases and J 4 bases; nucleotides not matched to a gene: 6. This CDR3 has 15 amino acids. Germline-derived CDR1 and CDR2 are SGHNT and YENEEA. The CDR3 region is CASSFTGAGYNEQFF. The DNA of the CDR3 is TGTGCCAGCAGCTTTACCGGAGCGGGGTACAATGAGCAGTTCTTC.

This clone came up a few times. The gene calls are TRBV7-6 and TRBJ1-1; D gene ambiguous. The CDR3 sequence is 13 residues long. The V end was cut by 5 bases, the J end by 0 bases, with 7 bases between. CDR1 is SGHVS and CDR2 is FNYEAQ in the germline V gene. CDR3 in amino acids: CASSADLNTEAFF. The DNA for the CDR3 is TGTGCCAGCAGCGCCGATCTGAACACTGAAGCTTTCTTT. The full variable domain, in which reference TRBV7-6 and TRBJ1-1 provide the parts outside the CDR3, is GAGVSQSPRYKVTKRGQDVALRCDPISGHVSLYWYRQALGQGPEFLTYFNYEAQQDKSGLPNDRFSAERPEGSISTLTIQRTEQRDSAMYRCASSADLNTEAFFGQGTRLTVV.

The chain has TRBV7-2 and TRBJ1-1; D ambiguous. The ends were cut back, 1 base at V and 0 bases at J, with 6 bases in the middle. Germline V gene lookup returns CDR1 SGHTA and CDR2 FQGNSA. The CDR3 covers 14 residues. CDR3 amino acids: CASSLGLMNTEAFF. The DNA of the CDR3 is TGTGCCAGCAGCTTAGGACTTATGAACACTGAAGCTTTCTTT.

This chain uses TRBV4-3 with TRBJ2-1; 10 bases match TRBD2. In germline, CDR1 is LGHNA, CDR2 YSLEER. CDR3 length: 16 amino acids. The junction had 12 bases not matched to a gene; V was cut back by 0 bases and J by 13 bases. This chain's CDR3 is CASSQDIAGGRRIQFF. CDR3 DNA: TGCGCCAGCAGCCAAGATATAGCGGGGGGACGACGTATTCAGTTCTTC.

This rearrangement joins TRBV11-2 to TRBJ1-3; TRBD1 matches at 7 bases. The V gene end was trimmed by 5 bases and the J gene end by 0 bases; junction bases not matched to a gene: 10. From germline, CDR1 is SGHAT and CDR2 FQNNGV. The CDR3 length is 17 residues. This CDR3 reads CASSRDRAILSGNTIYF. The CDR3 coding sequence is TGTGCCAGCAGCCGCGACAGGGCCATACTCTCTGGAAACACCATATATTTT.

This clone was counted only a few times. The chain has TRBV5-5 and TRBJ1-2; D not certain. Germline CDR1 SGHKS, CDR2 YYEKEE (reference sequence). The CDR3 totals 15 residues. V shed 0 bases and J shed 5 bases, with 14 bases lying between them. DNA of the CDR3: TGTGCCAGCAGCTTGGTGGCTGGGTTAGAGTATGGCTACACCTTC. It specifies CASSLVAGLEYGYTF.

The rearrangement uses TRBV7-4 and TRBJ2-2, with D possibly TRBD1 on 6 matching bases. Germline assignment: CDR1 SGHVT and CDR2 SQSDAQ. The CDR3 has 17 residues. Trimming stripped 1 base from V and 6 bases from J, with 18 bases between. Here the CDR3 DNA reads TGTGCCAGCAGCTTAGTGGTAGGGAAACAGGGACCCGGGGAGCTGTTTTTT. It yields the protein CASSLVVGKQGPGELFF.

This sequence joins TRBV4-2 and TRBJ2-2; TRBD1 is a possible D gene (6 bases). Germline V gives CDR1 LGHNA, CDR2 YNFKEQ. The CDR3 extends over 17 amino acids. V lost 0 bases, J lost 7 bases, and 18 bases lay in between. The DNA for the CDR3 is TGTGCCAGCAGCCAAGACCTCAGGGGTTGGGATGGCGGGGAGCTGTTTTTT. It codes for CASSQDLRGWDGGELFF.

The genes are TRBV5-5 and TRBJ1-3, with a weak D call TRBD1 (5 bases). Germline loops: CDR1 SGHKS, CDR2 YYEKEE (reference sequence). V was clipped by 5 bases and J by 4 bases, with 13 bases between them. This CDR3 spans 14 amino acids. CDR3 sequence reads: CASSFGGSGNTIYF. CDR3 bases: TGTGCCAGCAGTTTCGGGGGATCAGGAAACACCATATATTTT.

CDR3 bases: TGTGCCAGCAGTACCCTAAGGGAGCAGTACTTC. This encodes CASSTLREQYF. This rearrangement joins TRBV2 to TRBJ2-7; D is unresolved. The V end was cut by 5 bases, the J end by 7 bases, with 9 bases between. The CDR3 extends over 11 amino acids. Germline CDR1 is SNHLY and CDR2 is FYNNEI.